This paragraph reports one TCR beta chain. V was shortened by 1 base and J by 3 bases, with 15 bases between the two germline ends. CDR1 is MGHRA and CDR2 is YSYEKL in the germline V gene. The CDR3 sequence is 16 residues long. Per the original methods: For nucleated cells, counts were estimated from reference gene primer amplification. This table comes from immunoSEQ multiplex PCR, and its TCRdb copy is limited to in-frame clones, with some not included. The V and J calls and the clone size are those of that table, but D and trimming were determined from the DNA. The sample shows more than 200,000 clones, around 84% of them seen only once. The data were taken from a study of blood T cell repertoires in COVID-19. Overall study: COVID-19 samples collected from the United States, Italy and Spain covered acute and convalescent phases. Sample material is recorded as cDNA or gDNA derived from T cells, B-cell-depleted T cells, or PBMCs.

The receptor was isolated from a man aged 50 to 59 with acute or convalescent COVID-19. This sequence joins TRBV4-1 and TRBJ1-2; D gene ambiguous. Sequencing input: peripheral blood. CDR3 nucleotides: TGCGCCAGCAGCCAAGGGTCGGGGTGGGGAGACTATGGCTACACCTTC. Its translation: CASSQGSGWGDYGYTF.